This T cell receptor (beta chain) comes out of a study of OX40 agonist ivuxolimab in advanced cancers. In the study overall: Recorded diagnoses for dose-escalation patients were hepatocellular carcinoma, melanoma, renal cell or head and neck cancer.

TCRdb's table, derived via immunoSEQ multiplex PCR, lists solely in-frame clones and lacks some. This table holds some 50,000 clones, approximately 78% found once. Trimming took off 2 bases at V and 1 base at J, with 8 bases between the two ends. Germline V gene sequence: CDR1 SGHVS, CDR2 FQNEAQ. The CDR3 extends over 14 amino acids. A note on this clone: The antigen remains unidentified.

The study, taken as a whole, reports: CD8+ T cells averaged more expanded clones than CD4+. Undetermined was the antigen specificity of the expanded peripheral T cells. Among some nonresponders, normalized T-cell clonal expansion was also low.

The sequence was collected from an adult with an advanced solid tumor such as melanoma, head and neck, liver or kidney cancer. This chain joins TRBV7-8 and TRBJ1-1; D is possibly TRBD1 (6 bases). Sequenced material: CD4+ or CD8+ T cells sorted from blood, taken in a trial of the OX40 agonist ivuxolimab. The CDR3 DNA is TGTGCCAGCAGCTTACAGGGGCGGAACACTGAAGCTTTCTTT. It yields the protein CASSLQGRNTEAFF.